This T cell receptor beta chain derives from a study of blood T cell repertoires in COVID-19 (dated by TCRdb to 2019 to 2021). Turning to the overall study: Collaborator samples came from the United States, Italy and Spain and covered acute and convalescent phases of COVID-19. The material from the prospective study consisted of cDNA or gDNA derived from T cells, B-cell-depleted T cells, or PBMCs. Subjects who had been exposed to COVID-19, were actively infected with it, or had recovered from it provided the deeply sampled blood TCRbeta repertoires that made up the dataset. A freely available public database, intended as a resource for researchers studying the immune response to SARS-CoV-2, is where the repertoires were released. Samples were obtained from the ongoing ImmuneRACE study (first 160 participants) and from some 1,300 subjects provided by 6 global collaborators. Nearly every sample came with metadata listing a de-identified subject ID, COVID-19 status, age in years and sex. Where available, HLA class I and class II types were taken from metadata supplied by the sample provider and were not determined by assay-based typing.

The sample holds a few counts of this clone. The antigen it recognizes is unknown. No base-level quality is on record; no much larger clone is a single base apart. Findings and caveats that apply to the study as a whole: The quantity of clinical and demographic metadata differed by source and by participant and was supplied without curation.

Whole blood was collected in K2EDTA tubes by collaborating institutions according to the institutions' own protocols. For TCRbeta analysis, collaborators shipped samples in one of three forms: frozen whole blood, isolated PBMCs, or DNA extracted from either of those sample types. V has 3 bases trimmed and J has 4 bases trimmed; junction bases matching no gene number 8. From the germline V gene (reference sequence), CDR1 is SGHNT and CDR2 is YYREEE. The CDR3, cysteine through phenylalanine, is 17 amino acids long. The kept DNA is CDR3 alone, 51 bases in frame from the first base. The immunoSEQ Assay, a bias-controlled multiplex PCR, was used to amplify TCRbeta CDR3 regions from genomic DNA. The study's own analysis went as follows. Within the assay, amplification of reference gene primers was used to estimate how many nucleated cells each sample contained. To quantify the absolute abundance of each unique TCRbeta CDR3 rearrangement, sequence reads were collapsed and filtered. Productive Simpson clonality was computed per sample as the square root of Simpson's diversity index over productive rearrangements. The source is immuneACCESS, and TCRdb retained only in-frame sequences with V and J called. Part of the clones is not carried over; for the studies checked, unresolved V genes explain less than half of this, and the remainder is unexplained. Clonal size and the V and J genes are those of that table, whereas D and trimming came from the DNA. The sample table shows some 59,000 clones, and 65% to 85% are seen once. Roughly 21% of the sample is held by the ten biggest clonotypes.

This TCR was recovered from a man older than 75 with active or convalescent COVID-19. Sequenced material: peripheral blood. Rearrangement joined TRBV5-4 to TRBJ2-1; TRBD2 matches 12 bases in the middle. The encoded CDR3 is CASSSILLAGGYNEQFF. The sequenced DNA is TGTGCCAGCAGCTCGATCTTACTAGCGGGAGGATACAATGAGCAGTTCTTC.